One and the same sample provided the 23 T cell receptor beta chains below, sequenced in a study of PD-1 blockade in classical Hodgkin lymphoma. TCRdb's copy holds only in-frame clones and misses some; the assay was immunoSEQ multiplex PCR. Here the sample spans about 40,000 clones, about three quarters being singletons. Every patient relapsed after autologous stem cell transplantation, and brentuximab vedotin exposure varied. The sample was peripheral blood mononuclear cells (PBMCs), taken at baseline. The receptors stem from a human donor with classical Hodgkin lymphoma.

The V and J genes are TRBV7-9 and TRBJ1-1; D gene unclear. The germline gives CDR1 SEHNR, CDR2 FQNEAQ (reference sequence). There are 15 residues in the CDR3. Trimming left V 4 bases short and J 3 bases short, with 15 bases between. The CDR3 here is CASSSGWYRDTEAFF. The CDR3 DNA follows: TGTGCCAGCAGCTCCGGATGGTATAGGGACACTGAAGCTTTCTTT.

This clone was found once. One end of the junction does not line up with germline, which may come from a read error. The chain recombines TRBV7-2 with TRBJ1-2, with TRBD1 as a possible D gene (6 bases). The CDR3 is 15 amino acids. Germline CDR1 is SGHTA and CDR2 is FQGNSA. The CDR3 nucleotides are TGTGCCAGCAGCTCCCGGGACGCAGGGGTAGATGGCCACACCTTC. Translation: CASSSRDAGVDGHTF. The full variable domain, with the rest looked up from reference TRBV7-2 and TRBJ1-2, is GAGVSQSPSNKVTEKGKDVELRCDPISGHTALYWYRQSLGQGLEFLIYFQGNSAPDKSGLPSDRFSAERTGGSVSTLTIQRTQQEDSAVYLCASSSRDAGVDGHTFGSGTRLTVV.

The CDR3 here is CASSSRVSNEKLFF. The DNA of the CDR3 is TGTGCCAGCAGCTCCCGGGTTTCCAATGAAAAACTGTTTTTT. The genes are TRBV5-5 and TRBJ1-4, with D unresolved. The CDR3 sequence is 14 residues long. The V gene's germline CDR1 is SGHKS and CDR2 YYEKEE (reference sequence). Between the trimmed V and J ends, which lost 3 bases and 5 bases, there was a span of 11 bases.

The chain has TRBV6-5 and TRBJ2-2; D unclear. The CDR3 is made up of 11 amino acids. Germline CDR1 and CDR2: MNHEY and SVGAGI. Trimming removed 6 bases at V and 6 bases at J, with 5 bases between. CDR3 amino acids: CASSRPGELFF. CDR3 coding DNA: TGTGCCAGCAGCCGACCCGGGGAGCTGTTTTTT.

The CDR3 loop is CASTLRAGIFTGELFF. In nucleotides, the CDR3 is TGTGCCAGCACCCTGAGGGCGGGGATATTCACCGGGGAGCTGTTTTTT. This chain uses TRBV7-6 with TRBJ2-2; D is perhaps TRBD2 (6 bases). The V gene lost 7 bases and the J gene lost 4 bases, with 19 bases spanning the gap. The CDR3 totals 16 residues. The germline V gene encodes CDR1 SGHVS and CDR2 FNYEAQ.

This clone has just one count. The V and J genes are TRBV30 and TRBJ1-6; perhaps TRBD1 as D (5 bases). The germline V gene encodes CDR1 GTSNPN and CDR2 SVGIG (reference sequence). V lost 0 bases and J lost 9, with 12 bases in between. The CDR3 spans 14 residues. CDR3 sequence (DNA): TGTGCCTGGAGTGTAGAAGGGGCTGGTTCACCCCTCCACTTT. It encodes CAWSVEGAGSPLHF.

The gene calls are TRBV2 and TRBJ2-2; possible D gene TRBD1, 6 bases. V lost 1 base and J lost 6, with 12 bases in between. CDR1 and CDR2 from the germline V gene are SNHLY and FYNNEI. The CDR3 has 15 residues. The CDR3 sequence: CASSEGPGESGELFF. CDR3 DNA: TGTGCCAGCAGTGAAGGGCCAGGGGAATCCGGGGAGCTGTTTTTT.

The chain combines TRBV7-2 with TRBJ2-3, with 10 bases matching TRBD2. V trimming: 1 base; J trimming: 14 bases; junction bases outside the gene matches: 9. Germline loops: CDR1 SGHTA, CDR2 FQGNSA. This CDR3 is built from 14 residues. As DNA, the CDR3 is TGTGCCAGCAGCTTAGTCCCCCTAGCGGGAGTTCTGTATTTT. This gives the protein CASSLVPLAGVLYF.

Here the CDR3 DNA reads TGTGCCAGCAGTTTACCCCCGGGACTAGCGGGAGGGCCGCCCTACGAGCAGTACTTC. This encodes CASSLPPGLAGGPPYEQYF. The rearrangement uses TRBV28 and TRBJ2-7; 16 nucleotides line up with TRBD2. V was pared by 2 bases and J by 2 bases, with 9 bases of the junction left unmatched. Germline V gene data show CDR1 as MDHEN and CDR2 as SYDVKM. The CDR3 covers 19 residues.

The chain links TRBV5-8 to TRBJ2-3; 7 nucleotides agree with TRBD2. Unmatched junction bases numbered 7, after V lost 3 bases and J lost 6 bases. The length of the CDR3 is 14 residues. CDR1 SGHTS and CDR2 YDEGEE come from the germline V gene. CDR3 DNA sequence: TGTGCCAGCAGCTCGGGACTACCCTCGGATACGCAGTATTTT. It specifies CASSSGLPSDTQYF.

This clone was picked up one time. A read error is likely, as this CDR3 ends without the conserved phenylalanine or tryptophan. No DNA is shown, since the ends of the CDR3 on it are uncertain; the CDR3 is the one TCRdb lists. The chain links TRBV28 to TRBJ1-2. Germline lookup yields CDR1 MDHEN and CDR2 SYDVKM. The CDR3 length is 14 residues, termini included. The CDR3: CASSTTGTDLSFFL.

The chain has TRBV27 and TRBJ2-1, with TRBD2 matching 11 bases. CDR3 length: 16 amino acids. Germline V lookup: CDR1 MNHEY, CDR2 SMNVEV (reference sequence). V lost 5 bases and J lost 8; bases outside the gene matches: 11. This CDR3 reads CASSRPELAGVDEQFF. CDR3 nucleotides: TGTGCCAGCAGTCGGCCGGAACTAGCGGGAGTGGATGAGCAGTTCTTC.

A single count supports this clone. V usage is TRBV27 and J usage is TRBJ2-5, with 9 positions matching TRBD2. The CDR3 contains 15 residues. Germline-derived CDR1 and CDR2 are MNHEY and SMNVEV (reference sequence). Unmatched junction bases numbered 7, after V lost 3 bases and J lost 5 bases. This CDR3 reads CASSFLAGWRETQYF. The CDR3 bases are TGTGCCAGCAGTTTCCTAGCGGGATGGAGGGAGACCCAGTACTTC.

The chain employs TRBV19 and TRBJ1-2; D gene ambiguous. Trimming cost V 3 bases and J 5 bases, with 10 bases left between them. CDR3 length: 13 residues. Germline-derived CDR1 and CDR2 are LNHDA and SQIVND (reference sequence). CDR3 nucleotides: TGTGCCAGTAGTATCGACCCGATATATGGCTACACCTTC. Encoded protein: CASSIDPIYGYTF. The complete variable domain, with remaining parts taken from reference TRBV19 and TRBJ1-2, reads DGGITQSPKYLFRKEGQNVTLSCEQNLNHDAMYWYRQDPGQGLRLIYYSQIVNDFQKGDIAEGYSVSREKKESFPLTVTSAQKNPTAFYLCASSIDPIYGYTFGSGTRLTVV.

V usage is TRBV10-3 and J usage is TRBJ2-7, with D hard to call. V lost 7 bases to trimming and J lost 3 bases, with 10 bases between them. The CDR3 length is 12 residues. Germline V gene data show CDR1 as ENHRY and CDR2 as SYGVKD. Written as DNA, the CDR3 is TGTGCCATCACTAATACAAACTACGAGCAGTACTTC. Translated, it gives CAITNTNYEQYF.

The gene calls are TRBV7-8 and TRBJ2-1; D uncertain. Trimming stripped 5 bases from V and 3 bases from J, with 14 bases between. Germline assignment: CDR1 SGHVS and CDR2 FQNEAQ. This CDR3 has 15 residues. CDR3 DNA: TGTGCCAGCAGCCCAGGCATGGGGTACTACAATGAGCAGTTCTTC. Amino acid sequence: CASSPGMGYYNEQFF.

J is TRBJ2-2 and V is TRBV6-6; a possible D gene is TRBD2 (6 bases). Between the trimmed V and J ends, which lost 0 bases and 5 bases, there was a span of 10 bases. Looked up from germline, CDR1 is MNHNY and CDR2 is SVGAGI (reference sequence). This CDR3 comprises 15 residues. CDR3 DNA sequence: TGTGCCAGCAGTTACTCCGTGGAGGGGACCGGGGAGCTGTTTTTT. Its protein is CASSYSVEGTGELFF.

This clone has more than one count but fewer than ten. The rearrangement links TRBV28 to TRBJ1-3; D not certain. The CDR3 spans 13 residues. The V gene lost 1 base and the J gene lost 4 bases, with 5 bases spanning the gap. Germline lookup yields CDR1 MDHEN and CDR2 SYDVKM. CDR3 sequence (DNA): TGTGCCAGCAGTTTATTACAGGGAAACACCATATATTTT. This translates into CASSLLQGNTIYF.

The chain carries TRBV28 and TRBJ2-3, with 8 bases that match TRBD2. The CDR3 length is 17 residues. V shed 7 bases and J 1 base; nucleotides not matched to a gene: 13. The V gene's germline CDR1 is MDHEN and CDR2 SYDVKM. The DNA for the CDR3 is TGTGCCAGCACTCGGCTAGCGGGCAGACGAGGCACAGATACGCAGTATTTT. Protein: CASTRLAGRRGTDTQYF.

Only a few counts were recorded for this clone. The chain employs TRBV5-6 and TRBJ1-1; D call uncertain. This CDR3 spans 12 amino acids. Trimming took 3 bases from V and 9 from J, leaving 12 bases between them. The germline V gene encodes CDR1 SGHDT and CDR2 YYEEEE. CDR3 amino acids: CASSWSEGKAFF. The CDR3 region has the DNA TGTGCCAGCAGCTGGAGTGAAGGGAAAGCTTTCTTT. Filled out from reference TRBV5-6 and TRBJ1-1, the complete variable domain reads DAGVTQSPTHLIKTRGQQVTLRCSPKSGHDTVSWYQQALGQGPQFIFQYYEEEERQRGNFPDRFSGHQFPNYSSELNVNALLLGDSALYLCASSWSEGKAFFGQGTRLTVV.

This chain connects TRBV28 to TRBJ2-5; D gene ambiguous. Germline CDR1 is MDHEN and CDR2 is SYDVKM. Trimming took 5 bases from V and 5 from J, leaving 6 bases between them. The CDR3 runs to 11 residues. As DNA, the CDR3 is TGTGCCAGCAGTAGTGGCGAGACCCAGTACTTC. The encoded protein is CASSSGETQYF.

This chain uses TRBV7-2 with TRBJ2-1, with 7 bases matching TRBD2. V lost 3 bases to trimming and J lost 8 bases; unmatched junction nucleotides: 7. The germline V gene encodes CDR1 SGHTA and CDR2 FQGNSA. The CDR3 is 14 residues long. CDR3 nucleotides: TGTGCCAGCAGCTTCACCGGGACTAACGATGAGCAGTTCTTC. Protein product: CASSFTGTNDEQFF.

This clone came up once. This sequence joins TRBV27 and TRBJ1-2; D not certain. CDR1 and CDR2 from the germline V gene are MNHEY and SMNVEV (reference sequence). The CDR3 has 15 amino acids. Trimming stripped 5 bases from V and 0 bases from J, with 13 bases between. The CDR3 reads CASSTNTDPNYGYTF. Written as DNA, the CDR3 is TGTGCCAGCAGTACCAACACCGATCCTAACTATGGCTACACCTTC.